Given below is one TCR beta chain in context. Its recognized antigen is unknown. Base qualities were left out, and no much larger clone turns up one base away. From the germline V gene, CDR1 is MNHEY and CDR2 is SVGEGT. The germline V end is reduced by 6 bases and the J end by 2 bases; junction bases left unmatched: 14. The CDR3 goes from the cysteine to the phenylalanine over 17 residues. Only CDR3 DNA is held: 51 bases, read in frame from base 1. Sequencing took place on an Illumina NovaSeq 6000. Using 5'RACE with constant-segment primers, TCRalpha and TCRbeta cDNA libraries were constructed, with sample barcodes and unique molecular identifiers added in the process. Trizol reagent was used to extract RNA from every sample. Libraries were amplified in two PCR steps, with a second sample barcode and Illumina TruSeq adapters added in the second step. Sequencing of libraries was performed on an Illumina NovaSeq with 2 x 150 bp paired-end reads. The authors processed their data as follows. With migec v1.2.7, reads were demultiplexed and then collapsed into UMI-guided consensus sequences. Using mixcr v2.1.11, UMI consensuses were aligned to TRA and TRB V and J templates and then assembled into clonotypes. Expanded or contracted clonotypes were those called significant by both edgeR and NoisET, with noise models trained on biological replicates. For edgeR calls, the thresholds were a false discovery rate-adjusted p below 0.01 and a log2 fold-change of 1. PCA with hierarchical clustering of max-normalized trajectories of the 1000 most abundant clonotypes was used as exploratory dynamics analysis. Each responding clone was given a CD4 or CD8 phenotype based on the CD4+ and CD8+ repertoires, which had been sequenced separately. Using fastp at Q25 and MiXCR, TCRdb reprocessed the public reads and kept productive beta chains. Rows are unified per CDR3 protein, each entry keeping the most common DNA and genes. The V and J calls reflect TCRdb's pipeline rather than the authors' work. The sample table holds almost 350,000 distinct CDR3 sequences, of which less than 25% were seen once. Roughly 23% of the sample rests with the top ten.

The sample belongs to a study of T-cell memory formation after mild COVID-19 (dated by TCRdb to about 2021). Broadly, across the study: Most TCR sequence clusters were specific to one of the two donors. In a couple of donors, T-cell clones that expanded and contracted after mild COVID-19 were followed by sequencing TCRalpha and TCRbeta repertoires longitudinally. The cohort was made up of two young adult volunteers, one female and one male, who were previously healthy.

Ficoll-Paque density gradient centrifugation was the method used to isolate PBMCs. Overall results and qualifications from the work: The study covered only a couple of mild cases, and larger cohorts including severe cases with pre-infection samples were considered necessary. The detection of some responding clones in pre-infection memory suggests that pre-existing cross-reactive memory T cells joined the SARS-CoV-2 response. Clones contracting from day 15 to 85 had balanced CD4/CD8 phenotypes, while a second wave expanding from day 15 to 37 was biased towards CD4+. Contracting CD4+ clones were found mainly in CM and EM memory subsets, while CD8+ clones were enriched in EMRA. Whether the second-wave clones peaking on day 37 were SARS-CoV-2 specific was not confirmed.

The receptor was derived from a man younger than 35 who had mild COVID-19 (a few samples of this study predate the infection). The sample titles of this study are shuffled in the database, so cell type and time point are left out; the donor was told from shared clones. The chain joins TRBV6-2 or TRBV6-3 to TRBJ2-3; 7 junctional bases match TRBD2. Sequencing was performed on PBMCs or a T cell subset sorted from them (not recorded which). This receptor carries the CDR3 CASSYPPPRGTTDTQYF. The DNA sequence is TGTGCCAGCAGCTACCCTCCTCCGCGGGGGACCACAGATACGCAGTATTTT.